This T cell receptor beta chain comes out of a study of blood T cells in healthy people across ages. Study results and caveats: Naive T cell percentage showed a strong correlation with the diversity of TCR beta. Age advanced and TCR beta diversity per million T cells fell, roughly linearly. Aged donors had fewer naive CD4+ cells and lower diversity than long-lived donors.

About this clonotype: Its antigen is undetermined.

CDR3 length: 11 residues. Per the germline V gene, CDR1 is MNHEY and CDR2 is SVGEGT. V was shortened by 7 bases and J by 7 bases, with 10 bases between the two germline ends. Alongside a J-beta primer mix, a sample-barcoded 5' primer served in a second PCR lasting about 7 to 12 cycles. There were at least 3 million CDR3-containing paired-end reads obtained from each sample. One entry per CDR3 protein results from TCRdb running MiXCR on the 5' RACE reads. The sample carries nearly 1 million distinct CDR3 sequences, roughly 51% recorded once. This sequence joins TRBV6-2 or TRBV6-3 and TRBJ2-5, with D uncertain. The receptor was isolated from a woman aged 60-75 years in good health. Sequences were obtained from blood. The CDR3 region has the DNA TGTGCCAGCACCTCCCGAGGGACCCAGTACTTC. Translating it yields CASTSRGTQYF.